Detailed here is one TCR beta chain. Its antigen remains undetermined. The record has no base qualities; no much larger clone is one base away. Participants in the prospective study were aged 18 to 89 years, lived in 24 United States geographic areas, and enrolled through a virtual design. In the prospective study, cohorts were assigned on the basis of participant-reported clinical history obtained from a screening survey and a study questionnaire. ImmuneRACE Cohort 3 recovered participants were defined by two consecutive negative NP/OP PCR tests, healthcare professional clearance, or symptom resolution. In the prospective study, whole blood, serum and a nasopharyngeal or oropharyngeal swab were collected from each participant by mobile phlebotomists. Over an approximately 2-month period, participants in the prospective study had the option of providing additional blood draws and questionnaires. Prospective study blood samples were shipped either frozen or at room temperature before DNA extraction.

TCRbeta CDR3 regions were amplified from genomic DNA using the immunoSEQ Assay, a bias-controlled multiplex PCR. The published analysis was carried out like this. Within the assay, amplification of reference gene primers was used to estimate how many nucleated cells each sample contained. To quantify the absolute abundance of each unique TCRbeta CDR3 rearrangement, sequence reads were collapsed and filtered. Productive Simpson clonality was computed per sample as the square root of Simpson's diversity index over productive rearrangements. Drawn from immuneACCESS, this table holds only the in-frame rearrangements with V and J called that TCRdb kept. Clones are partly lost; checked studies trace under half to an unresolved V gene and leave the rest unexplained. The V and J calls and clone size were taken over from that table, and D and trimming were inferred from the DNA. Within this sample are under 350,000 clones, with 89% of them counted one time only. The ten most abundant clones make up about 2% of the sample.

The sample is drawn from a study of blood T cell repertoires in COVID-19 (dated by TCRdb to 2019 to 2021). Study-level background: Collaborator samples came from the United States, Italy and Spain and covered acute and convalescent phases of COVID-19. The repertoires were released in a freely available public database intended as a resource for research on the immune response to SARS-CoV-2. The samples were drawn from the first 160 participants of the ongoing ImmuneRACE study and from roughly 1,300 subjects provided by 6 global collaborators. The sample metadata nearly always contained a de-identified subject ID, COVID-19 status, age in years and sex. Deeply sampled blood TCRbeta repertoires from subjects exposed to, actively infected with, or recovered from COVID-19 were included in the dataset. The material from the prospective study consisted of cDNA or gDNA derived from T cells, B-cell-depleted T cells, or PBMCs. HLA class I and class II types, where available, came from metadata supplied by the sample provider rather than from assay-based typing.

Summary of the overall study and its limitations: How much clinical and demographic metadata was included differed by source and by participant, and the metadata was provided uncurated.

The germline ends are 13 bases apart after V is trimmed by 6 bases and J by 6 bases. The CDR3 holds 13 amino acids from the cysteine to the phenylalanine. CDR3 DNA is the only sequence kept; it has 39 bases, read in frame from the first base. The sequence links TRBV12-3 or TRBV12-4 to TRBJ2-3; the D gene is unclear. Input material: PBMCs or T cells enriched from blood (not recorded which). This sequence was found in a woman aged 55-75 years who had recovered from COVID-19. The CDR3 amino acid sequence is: CASRTPVLDTQYF. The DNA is TGTGCCAGCAGGACTCCCGTCCTGGATACGCAGTATTTT.